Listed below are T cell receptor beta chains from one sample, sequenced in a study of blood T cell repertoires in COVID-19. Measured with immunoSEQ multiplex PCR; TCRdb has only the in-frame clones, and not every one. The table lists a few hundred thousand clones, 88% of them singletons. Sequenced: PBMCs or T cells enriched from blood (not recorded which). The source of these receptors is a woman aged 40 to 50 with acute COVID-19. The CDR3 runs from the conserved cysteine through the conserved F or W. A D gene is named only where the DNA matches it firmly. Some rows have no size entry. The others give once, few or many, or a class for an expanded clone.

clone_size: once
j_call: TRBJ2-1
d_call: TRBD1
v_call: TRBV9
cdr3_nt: TGTGCCAGCAGCGTAGGAGACAGGGGGTTATTAGGGCAGTTCTTC
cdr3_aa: CASSVGDRGLLGQFF

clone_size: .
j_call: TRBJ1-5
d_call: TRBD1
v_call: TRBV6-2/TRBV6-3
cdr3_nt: TGTGCCAGCAGTTACCGAATACAACCAGGGACAGTCCCTGGGCAGCCCCAGCATTTT
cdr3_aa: CASSYRIQPGTVPGQPQHF

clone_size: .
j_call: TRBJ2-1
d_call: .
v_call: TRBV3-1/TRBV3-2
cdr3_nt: TGTGCCAGCAGCCAAGCTCGAAGCGGCGTCCAGTTCTTC
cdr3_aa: CASSQARSGVQFF

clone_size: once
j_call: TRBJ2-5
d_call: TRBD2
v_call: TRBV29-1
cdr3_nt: TGCAGCGTTGCACTATCCCCGGGAGGCTACCTAGAGACCCAGTACTTC
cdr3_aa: CSVALSPGGYLETQYF

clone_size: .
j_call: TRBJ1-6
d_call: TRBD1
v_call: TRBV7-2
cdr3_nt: TGTGCCAGCAGCTCGAGGGGGACAGGGAAGAATTCACCCCTCCACTTT
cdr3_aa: CASSSRGTGKNSPLHF

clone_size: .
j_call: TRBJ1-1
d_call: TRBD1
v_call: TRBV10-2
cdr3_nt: TGCGCCAGCAGCCTCGGACAGGACAATGAAGCTTTCTTT
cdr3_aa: CASSLGQDNEAFF

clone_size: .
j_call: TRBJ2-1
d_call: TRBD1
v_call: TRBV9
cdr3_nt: TGTGCCAGCAGCGGAGGAACCGGGACAGGGGAATACAATGAGCAGTTCTTC
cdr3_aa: CASSGGTGTGEYNEQFF

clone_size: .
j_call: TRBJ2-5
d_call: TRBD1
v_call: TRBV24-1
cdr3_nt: TGTGCCACCAGTGGCGGCAGGGGGCCTATAGAGACCCAGTACTTC
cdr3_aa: CATSGGRGPIETQYF

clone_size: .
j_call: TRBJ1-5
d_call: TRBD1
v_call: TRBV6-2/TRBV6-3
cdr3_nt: TGTGCCAGCAGCTCGACAGGGATTCAGCCCCAGCATTTT
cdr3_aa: CASSSTGIQPQHF

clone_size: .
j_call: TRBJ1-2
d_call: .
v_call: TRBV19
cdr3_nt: TGTGCCAGTAGCCCTCTTGAGGGCTATGGCTACACCTTC
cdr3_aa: CASSPLEGYGYTF

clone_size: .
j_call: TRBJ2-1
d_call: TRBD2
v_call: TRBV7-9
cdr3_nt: TGTGCCAGCAGCTTAGGAGCCCGGACTAGCGGGGTCAATGAGCAGTTCTTC
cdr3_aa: CASSLGARTSGVNEQFF

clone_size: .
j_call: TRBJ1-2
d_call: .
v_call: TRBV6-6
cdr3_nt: TGTGCCAGCAGTTACACCGACAGAAGAAGCTATGGCTACACCTTC
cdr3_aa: CASSYTDRRSYGYTF

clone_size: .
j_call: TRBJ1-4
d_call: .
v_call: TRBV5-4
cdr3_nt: TGTGCCAGCAGCTTCGGACAGCCAAATGAAAAACTGTTTTTT
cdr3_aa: CASSFGQPNEKLFF

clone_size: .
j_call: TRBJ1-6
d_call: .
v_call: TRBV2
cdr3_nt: TGTGCCAGCAGTGAAGCGAGGACAGCGAATTCACCCCTCCACTTT
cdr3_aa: CASSEARTANSPLHF

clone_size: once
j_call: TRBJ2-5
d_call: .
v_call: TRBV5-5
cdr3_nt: TGTGCCAGCAGCTTGGAAGGGGTCCGAGAGACCCAGTACTTC
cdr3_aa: CASSLEGVRETQYF

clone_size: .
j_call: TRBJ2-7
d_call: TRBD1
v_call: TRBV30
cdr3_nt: TGTGCCTGGAGAGACAGGGTGGAAGAGCAGTACTTC
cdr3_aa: CAWRDRVEEQYF

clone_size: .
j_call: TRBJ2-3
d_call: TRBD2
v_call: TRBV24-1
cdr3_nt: TGTGCCACCAGTGATTCGACTAGCTATTTATCAGATACGCAGTATTTT
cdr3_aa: CATSDSTSYLSDTQYF

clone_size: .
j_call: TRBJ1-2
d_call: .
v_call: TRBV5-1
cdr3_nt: TGCGCCAGCAGCTTGGCCTCGACAGGATTTATCTATGGCTACACCTTC
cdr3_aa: CASSLASTGFIYGYTF

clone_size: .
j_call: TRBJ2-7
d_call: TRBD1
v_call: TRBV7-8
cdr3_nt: TGTGCCAGCAGCCTTAGCCGACAGGGGGCAGTTACCTACGAGCAGTACTTC
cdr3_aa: CASSLSRQGAVTYEQYF

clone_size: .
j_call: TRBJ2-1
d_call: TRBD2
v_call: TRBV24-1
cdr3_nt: TGTGCCACCAGTGATTCGGGCGGGGGGGCTGAGCAGTTCTTC
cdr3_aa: CATSDSGGGAEQFF

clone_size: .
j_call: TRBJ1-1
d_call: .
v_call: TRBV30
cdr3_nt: TGTGCCTGGAGTGCGAGGAACACTGAAGCTTTCTTT
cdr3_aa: CAWSARNTEAFF

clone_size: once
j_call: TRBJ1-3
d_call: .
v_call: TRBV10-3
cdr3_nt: TGTGCCACGGGAGCTGGGACCGCCTCTGGAAACACCATATATTTT
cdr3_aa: CATGAGTASGNTIYF

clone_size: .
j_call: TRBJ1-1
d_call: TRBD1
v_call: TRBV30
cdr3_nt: TGTGCCTGGGTGGGACAGCCGAACACTGAAGCTTTCTTT
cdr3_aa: CAWVGQPNTEAFF

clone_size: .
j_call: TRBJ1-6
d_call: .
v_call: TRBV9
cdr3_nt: TGTGCCAGCAGCGCAAACACTAATTCACCCCTCCACTTT
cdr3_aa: CASSANTNSPLHF

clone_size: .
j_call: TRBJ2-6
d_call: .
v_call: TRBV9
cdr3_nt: TGTGCCAGCAGCGTAGGAGAAGGGAGTGGGGCCAACGTCCTGACTTTC
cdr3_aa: CASSVGEGSGANVLTF

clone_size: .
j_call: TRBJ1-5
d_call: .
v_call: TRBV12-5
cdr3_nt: TGTGCTAGTGGTTTGGTACGAGGAAATCAGCCCCAGCATTTT
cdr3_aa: CASGLVRGNQPQHF

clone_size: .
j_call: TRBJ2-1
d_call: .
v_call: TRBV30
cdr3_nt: TGTGCCTGGAGTCTTCTGGGGGCTGGTGATGAGCAGTTCTTC
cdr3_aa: CAWSLLGAGDEQFF

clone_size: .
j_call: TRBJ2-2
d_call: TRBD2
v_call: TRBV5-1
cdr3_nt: TGCGCCAGCAGCCCGGGGGGTGGCAACTGGTTCGCGAACACCGGGGAGCTGTTTTTT
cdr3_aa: CASSPGGGNWFANTGELFF

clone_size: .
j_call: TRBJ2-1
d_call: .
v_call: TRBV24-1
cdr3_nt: TGTGCCACCAGTGATGGCAGGGGCTCCTACAATGAGCAGTTCTTC
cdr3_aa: CATSDGRGSYNEQFF

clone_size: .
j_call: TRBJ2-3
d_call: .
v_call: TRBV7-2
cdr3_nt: TGTGCCAGCAGCTTACTCGGCGGGGCCACAGATACGCAGTATTTT
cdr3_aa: CASSLLGGATDTQYF

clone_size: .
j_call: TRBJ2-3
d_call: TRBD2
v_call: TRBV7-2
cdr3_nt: TGTGCCAGCAGCTTAGGGGTGACTAGCGGCACAGATACGCAGTATTTT
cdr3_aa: CASSLGVTSGTDTQYF

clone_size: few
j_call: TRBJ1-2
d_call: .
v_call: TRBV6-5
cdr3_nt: TGTGCCAGCAGTTACCGGGGGGACGGCTACACCTTC
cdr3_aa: CASSYRGDGYTF

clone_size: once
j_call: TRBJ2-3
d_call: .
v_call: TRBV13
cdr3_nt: TGTGCCAGCAGCTCCGGGGGGCCCTTCACAGATACGCAGTATTTT
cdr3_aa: CASSSGGPFTDTQYF

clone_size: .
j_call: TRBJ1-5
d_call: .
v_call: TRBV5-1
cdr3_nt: TGCGCCAGCCAACTCGGGGGTGACAAACAGCCCCAGCATTTT
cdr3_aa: CASQLGGDKQPQHF

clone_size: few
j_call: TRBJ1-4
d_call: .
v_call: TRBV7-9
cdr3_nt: TGTGCCAGCAGCACGACAGGACGCGGGAGTCGAAATAATGAAAAACTGTTTTTT
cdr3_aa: CASSTTGRGSRNNEKLFF

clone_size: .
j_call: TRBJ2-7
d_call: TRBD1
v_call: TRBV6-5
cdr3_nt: TGTGCCAGCAGGAGACAGGGAAGGACCTACGAGCAGTACTTC
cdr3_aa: CASRRQGRTYEQYF

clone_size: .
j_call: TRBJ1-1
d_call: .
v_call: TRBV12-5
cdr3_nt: TGTGCTAGTGGTGCGGACGCGGGCGCTGAAGCTTTCTTT
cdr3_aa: CASGADAGAEAFF

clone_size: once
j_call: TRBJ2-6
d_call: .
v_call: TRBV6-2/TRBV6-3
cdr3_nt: TGTGCCAGCAGTTACTCGCAGGGTACTGGGGCCAACGTCCTGACTTTC
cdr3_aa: CASSYSQGTGANVLTF

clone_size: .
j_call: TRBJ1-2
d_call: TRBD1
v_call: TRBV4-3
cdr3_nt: TGCGCCAGCAGCGACGGGACAGGGACGGTCGGCTACACCTTC
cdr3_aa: CASSDGTGTVGYTF

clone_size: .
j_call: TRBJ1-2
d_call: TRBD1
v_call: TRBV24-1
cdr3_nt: TGTGCCACCAGTGACCCTTCCGGGACAGACTCTACCTATGGCTACACCTTC
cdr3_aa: CATSDPSGTDSTYGYTF

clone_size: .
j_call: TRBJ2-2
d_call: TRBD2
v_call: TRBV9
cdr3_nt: TGTGCCAGCAGCCTTACTAGCGGGAGAATTGTCGGGGAGCTGTTTTTT
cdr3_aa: CASSLTSGRIVGELFF

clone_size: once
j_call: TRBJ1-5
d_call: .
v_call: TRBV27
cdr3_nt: TGTGCCAGCAGTTTACAGTCGAGCAATCAGCCCCAGCATTTT
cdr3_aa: CASSLQSSNQPQHF

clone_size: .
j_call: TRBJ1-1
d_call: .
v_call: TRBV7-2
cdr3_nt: TGTGCCAGCAGCTCCTACGGGCAGCTTAGGGGAACTGAAGCTTTCTTT
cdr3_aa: CASSSYGQLRGTEAFF

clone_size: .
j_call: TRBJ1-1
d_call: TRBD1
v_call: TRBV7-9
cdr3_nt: TGTGCCAGCAGCACCCTGGGACAGGCGTTTATGACTGAAGCTTTCTTT
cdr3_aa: CASSTLGQAFMTEAFF